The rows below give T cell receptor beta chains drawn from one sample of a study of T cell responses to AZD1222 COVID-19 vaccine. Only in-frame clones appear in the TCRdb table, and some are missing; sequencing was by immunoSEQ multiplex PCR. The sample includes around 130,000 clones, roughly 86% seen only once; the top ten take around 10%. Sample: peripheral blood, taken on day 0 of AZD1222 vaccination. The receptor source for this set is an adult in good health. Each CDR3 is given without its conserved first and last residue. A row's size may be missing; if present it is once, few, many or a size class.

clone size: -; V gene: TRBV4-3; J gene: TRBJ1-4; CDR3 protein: ASSQGVSAATNEKLF
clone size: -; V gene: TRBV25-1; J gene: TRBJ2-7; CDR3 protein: ASRGYEQY
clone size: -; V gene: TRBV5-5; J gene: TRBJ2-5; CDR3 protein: ASSLAGQGAGETQY
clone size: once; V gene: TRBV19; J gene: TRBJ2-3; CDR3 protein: ASRLAGQSTDTQY
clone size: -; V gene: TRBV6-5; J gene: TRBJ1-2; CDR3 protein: ASSLGPNYGYT
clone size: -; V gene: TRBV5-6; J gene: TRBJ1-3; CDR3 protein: ASSWRGAANTIY
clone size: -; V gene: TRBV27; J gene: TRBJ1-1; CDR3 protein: ASTVVSGGNTEAF
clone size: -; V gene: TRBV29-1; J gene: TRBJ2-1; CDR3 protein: SILAGSSYNEQF
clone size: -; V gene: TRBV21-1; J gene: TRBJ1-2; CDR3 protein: ASRPGAANYGYT
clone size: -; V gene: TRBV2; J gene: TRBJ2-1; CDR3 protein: AGHSYNEQF
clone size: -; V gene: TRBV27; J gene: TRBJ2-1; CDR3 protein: ASLGLAGELGNEQF
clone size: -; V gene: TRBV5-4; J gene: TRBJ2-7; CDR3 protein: ASSSSGTSYEQY
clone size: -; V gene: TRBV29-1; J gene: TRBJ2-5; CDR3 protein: SVEDRLAGVGTQY
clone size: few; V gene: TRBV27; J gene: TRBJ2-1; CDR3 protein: ASSLVSPSVPSNEQF
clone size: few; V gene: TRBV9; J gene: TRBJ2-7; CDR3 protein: ASSVSTGGSNEQY
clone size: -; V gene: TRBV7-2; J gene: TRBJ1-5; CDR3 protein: ASSLSFGRAQPQH
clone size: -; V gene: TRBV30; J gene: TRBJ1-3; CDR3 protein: AWTVSGNTIY
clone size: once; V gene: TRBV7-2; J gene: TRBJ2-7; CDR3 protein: ASSLAGGSSSYEQY
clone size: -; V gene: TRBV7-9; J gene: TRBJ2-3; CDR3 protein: ASSAGRTGIITDTQY
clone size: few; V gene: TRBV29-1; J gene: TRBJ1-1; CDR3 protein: SVEDLLEAF
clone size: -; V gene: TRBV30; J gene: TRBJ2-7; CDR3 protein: AWSKGAGYEQY
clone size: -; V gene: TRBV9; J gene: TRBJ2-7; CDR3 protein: ASSGVGGAYEQY
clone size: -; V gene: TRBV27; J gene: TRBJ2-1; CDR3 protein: ASRRQGAYNEQF
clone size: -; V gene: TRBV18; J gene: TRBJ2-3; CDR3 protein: ASSPPSTGGRDTQY